These T cell receptor beta chains were read from a single sample in a study of control samples from healthy donors and cancer patients. Repertoires were generated with immunoSEQ multiplex PCR, while TCRdb's copy carries only in-frame clones and drops some. The profile shows about 48,000 clones, 93% of them singletons. Material for sequencing was PBMCs. The receptor set was obtained from a woman aged 45 to 65 with head and neck cancer. Each CDR3 is given with its conserved first and last residue. The order of the fields is CDR3 length, V gene, D gene, J gene, clone size, CDR3 protein, CDR3 DNA. The D gene is left open where the match is weak. Clone size is shown for a subset of rows, as once, few, many or a class of expanded clone.

cdr3_length: 17; v_call: TRBV7-9; d_call: TRBD2; j_call: TRBJ2-7; clone_size: once; cdr3_aa: CASSPPLGERGAYEQYF; cdr3_nt: TGTGCCAGCAGCCCCCCGCTGGGGGAGCGGGGGGCCTACGAGCAGTACTTC
cdr3_length: 13; v_call: TRBV18; d_call: .; j_call: TRBJ2-5; clone_size: .; cdr3_aa: CASSPGVEETQYF; cdr3_nt: TGTGCCAGCTCACCAGGGGTAGAGGAGACCCAGTACTTC
cdr3_length: 16; v_call: TRBV7-2; d_call: TRBD2; j_call: TRBJ2-3; clone_size: .; cdr3_aa: CASRIQAGASTDTQYF; cdr3_nt: TGTGCCAGCCGAATACAAGCGGGGGCCAGCACAGATACGCAGTATTTT
cdr3_length: 13; v_call: TRBV18; d_call: .; j_call: TRBJ2-7; clone_size: few; cdr3_aa: CASFSDESDEQYF; cdr3_nt: TGTGCCAGCTTTTCGGACGAAAGCGACGAGCAGTACTTC
cdr3_length: 16; v_call: TRBV4-2; d_call: .; j_call: TRBJ1-5; clone_size: .; cdr3_aa: CASSQDHRQVHQPQHF; cdr3_nt: TGTGCCAGCAGCCAAGATCATCGGCAAGTGCATCAGCCCCAGCATTTT
cdr3_length: 14; v_call: TRBV18; d_call: TRBD1; j_call: TRBJ2-5; clone_size: .; cdr3_aa: CASSPSGQQETQYF; cdr3_nt: TGTGCCAGCTCACCGTCGGGACAGCAAGAGACCCAGTACTTC
cdr3_length: 14; v_call: TRBV5-1; d_call: .; j_call: TRBJ1-3; clone_size: .; cdr3_aa: CASSLEDIGNTIYF; cdr3_nt: TGCGCCAGCAGCTTGGAGGACATAGGAAACACCATATATTTT
cdr3_length: 16; v_call: TRBV12-5; d_call: .; j_call: TRBJ1-4; clone_size: .; cdr3_aa: CASAMSGVTTNEKLFF; cdr3_nt: TGTGCTAGTGCCATGTCAGGGGTGACAACTAATGAAAAACTGTTTTTT
cdr3_length: 15; v_call: TRBV2; d_call: TRBD2; j_call: TRBJ2-5; clone_size: .; cdr3_aa: CASRGLAGPQETQYF; cdr3_nt: TGTGCCAGCAGGGGACTAGCGGGGCCCCAAGAGACCCAGTACTTC
cdr3_length: 13; v_call: TRBV25-1; d_call: .; j_call: TRBJ2-5; clone_size: .; cdr3_aa: CASSEYDSETQYF; cdr3_nt: TGTGCCAGCAGTGAATATGACTCCGAGACCCAGTACTTC
cdr3_length: 15; v_call: TRBV2; d_call: .; j_call: TRBJ1-5; clone_size: .; cdr3_aa: CASRASRVSNQPQHF; cdr3_nt: TGTGCCAGCAGGGCTTCCAGGGTTAGCAATCAGCCCCAGCATTTT
cdr3_length: 14; v_call: TRBV6-5; d_call: TRBD2; j_call: TRBJ2-3; clone_size: .; cdr3_aa: CASRLAGTTDTQYF; cdr3_nt: TGTGCCAGCCGACTAGCGGGGACCACAGATACGCAGTATTTT
cdr3_length: 12; v_call: TRBV2; d_call: .; j_call: TRBJ1-1; clone_size: .; cdr3_aa: CARPGRGTEAFF; cdr3_nt: TGTGCCAGACCAGGGAGGGGAACTGAAGCTTTCTTT
cdr3_length: 14; v_call: TRBV2; d_call: .; j_call: TRBJ2-2; clone_size: .; cdr3_aa: CATRGGSGTGELFF; cdr3_nt: TGTGCCACCAGGGGGGGGTCGGGCACCGGGGAGCTGTTTTTT
cdr3_length: 14; v_call: TRBV7-2; d_call: .; j_call: TRBJ1-5; clone_size: .; cdr3_aa: CASSLAGADQPQHF; cdr3_nt: TGTGCCAGCAGCTTAGCAGGGGCGGATCAGCCCCAGCATTTT
cdr3_length: 15; v_call: TRBV9; d_call: TRBD1; j_call: TRBJ2-1; clone_size: .; cdr3_aa: CASSPDRAGYNEQFF; cdr3_nt: TGTGCCAGCAGCCCCGACAGGGCAGGCTACAATGAGCAGTTCTTC
cdr3_length: 13; v_call: TRBV11-3; d_call: .; j_call: TRBJ1-1; clone_size: .; cdr3_aa: CASSLTPGHPAFF; cdr3_nt: TGTGCCAGCAGCTTAACTCCCGGGCACCCAGCTTTCTTT
cdr3_length: 15; v_call: TRBV4-3; d_call: .; j_call: TRBJ1-2; clone_size: .; cdr3_aa: CASSQVEQGNYGYTF; cdr3_nt: TGCGCCAGCAGCCAAGTAGAACAGGGTAACTATGGCTACACCTTC
cdr3_length: 11; v_call: TRBV2; d_call: .; j_call: TRBJ2-7; clone_size: .; cdr3_aa: CASSLLYEQYF; cdr3_nt: TGTGCCAGCAGTCTTCTCTACGAGCAGTACTTC